This paragraph reports one T cell receptor beta chain. Its cognate antigen is unknown. Sequenced material consisted of expressed TCRB transcripts (all of the isolated RNA was reverse transcribed). Sequencing was performed with immunoSEQ multiplex PCR; in TCRdb, only in-frame clones are kept and a portion is missing. Among under 450,000 clones listed, approximately 15% were seen once. The entry originates in a study of beta chain features in type 1 diabetes. Study as a whole: The study found patients and healthy donors alike in age, gender and cell yields. Notes on the study in general: PCR might favor shorter templates, equally in patients and controls. Over-representation of high TCR-expressing cells was a possible consequence of cDNA sequencing.

This CDR3 contains 16 residues. The V gene's germline CDR1 is MDHEN and CDR2 SYDVKM. Unmatched junction bases numbered 6, after V lost 6 bases and J lost 1 base. The receptor comes from a man aged 30-40 years in good health. The V gene is TRBV28, the J gene TRBJ2-1, with 10 bases aligning to TRBD2. Sample: naive CD4+ T cells from blood. The chain's CDR3 is CASRPGLAASYNEQFF. In DNA, the CDR3 is TGTGCCAGCAGACCAGGACTAGCGGCTTCCTACAATGAGCAGTTCTTC. The full variable domain, in which reference TRBV28 and TRBJ2-1 provide the parts outside the CDR3, is DVKVTQSSRYLVKRTGEKVFLECVQDMDHENMFWYRQDPGLGLRLIYFSYDVKMKEKGDIPEGYSVSREKKERFSLILESASTNQTSMYLCASRPGLAASYNEQFFGPGTRLTVL.